The 9 T cell receptor beta chains below were found in one sample sequenced in a study of T cell changes during pregnancy in multiple sclerosis. Profiling relied on immunoSEQ multiplex PCR, and the TCRdb table lists in-frame clones only, not all of them. Seen here are over 65,000 clones, approximately 90% observed once, and the top ten hold roughly 2.5%. The sequenced sample was peripheral blood, obtained in the first trimester of pregnancy. The receptors originated from a female donor with multiple sclerosis, enrolled in a pregnancy study.

The rearrangement joins TRBV9 to TRBJ2-5; TRBD1 might be the D (5 bases). Per germline, CDR1 SGDLS and CDR2 YYNGEE. V dropped 4 bases and J dropped 0 bases, with 13 bases sitting between them. This CDR3 spans 15 amino acids. The CDR3 bases are TGTGCCAGCAGCCCTCTGGGGCGGTACCAAGAGACCCAGTACTTC. Residues: CASSPLGRYQETQYF.

The chain couples TRBV5-4 to TRBJ2-1, with D tentatively TRBD1 (5 bases). Germline assignment: CDR1 SGHNT and CDR2 YYREEE (reference sequence). This CDR3 is 14 amino acids long. Trimming removed 0 bases from V and 7 bases from J, with 11 bases in between. The CDR3 loop is CASSLGGLGNEQFF. CDR3 DNA: TGTGCCAGCAGCTTGGGGGGCCTCGGGAATGAGCAGTTCTTC.

This clone was counted a few times. The V call is TRBV29-1, the J call TRBJ1-1; D perhaps matches TRBD1 (6 bases). The CDR3 runs 14 residues. The V end lost 3 bases, the J end lost 1 base, and 12 bases lay between the germline ends. Germline loops: CDR1 SQVTM, CDR2 ANQGSEA. CDR3 DNA: TGCAGCGTTGAGAGGCAGGGGAGGAACACTGAAGCTTTCTTT. Translation: CSVERQGRNTEAFF. Supplemented by reference TRBV29-1 and TRBJ1-1, the full variable domain reads SAVISQKPSRDICQRGTSLTIQCQVDSQVTMMFWYRQQPGQSLTLIATANQGSEATYESGFVIDKFPISRPNLTFSTLTVSNMSPEDSSIYLCSVERQGRNTEAFFGQGTRLTVV.

This chain joins TRBV5-5 and TRBJ1-1, with D unresolved. V lost 6 bases and J lost 8, with 14 bases in between. The CDR3 runs to 12 residues. CDR1 is SGHKS and CDR2 is YYEKEE in the germline V gene (reference sequence). CDR3 protein: CASNDLFSEAFF. The CDR3 DNA follows: TGTGCCAGCAACGACTTGTTTTCCGAAGCTTTCTTT.

This sequence joins TRBV2 and TRBJ2-7; a weak D match, TRBD1 (6 bases). CDR3 length equals 13 residues. V lost 2 bases and J lost 4, with 9 bases in between. Germline CDR1 and CDR2: SNHLY and FYNNEI. The chain's CDR3 is CASSEWTEYEQYF. The CDR3 nucleotides read TGTGCCAGCAGTGAATGGACAGAATACGAGCAGTACTTC.

V is TRBV30 and J is TRBJ2-1; tentative D call: TRBD1 (5 bases). Germline CDR1 GTSNPN, CDR2 SVGIG (reference sequence). The CDR3 covers 14 residues. V was cut by 5 bases and J by 6 bases, with 17 bases left in between. CDR3 bases: TGTGCCTGGGGTTTTTCCAGGGTCAGCAATGAGCAGTTCTTC. Protein sequence: CAWGFSRVSNEQFF.

Concerning this clone: The junction does not match germline at one end; this may be a read error. The chain joins TRBV28 to TRBJ2-5, with D tentatively TRBD2 (5 bases). The CDR3 runs 15 residues. Germline CDR1 MDHEN, CDR2 SYDVKM. In DNA, the CDR3 is TGTGCCAGCAGTTTCTGGGCTAGCTCCCAAAAGACCCAGTACTTC. Translated, it gives CASSFWASSQKTQYF.

The chain joins TRBV7-2 to TRBJ1-3, with 11 bases matching TRBD1. From germline, CDR1 is SGHTA and CDR2 FQGNSA. This CDR3 spans 16 amino acids. The J segment lost 3 bases and the V segment lost 5 bases, leaving 6 bases of the junction unmatched. Written as DNA, the CDR3 is TGTGCCAGCAGCAGAGGACAGGGGGCGTATGGAAACACCATATATTTT. Translation: CASSRGQGAYGNTIYF.

This clone was counted a single time. The chain uses TRBV5-1 and TRBJ2-3, with 10 bases matching TRBD2. CDR1 and CDR2 from the germline V gene are SGHRS and YFSETQ. The V gene end was trimmed by 4 bases and the J gene end by 0 bases; junction bases not matched to a gene: 5. The length of the CDR3 is 16 residues. CDR3 bases: TGCGCCAGCAGCCCGGGACTAGCGAGTAGCACAGATACGCAGTATTTT. This gives the protein CASSPGLASSTDTQYF.